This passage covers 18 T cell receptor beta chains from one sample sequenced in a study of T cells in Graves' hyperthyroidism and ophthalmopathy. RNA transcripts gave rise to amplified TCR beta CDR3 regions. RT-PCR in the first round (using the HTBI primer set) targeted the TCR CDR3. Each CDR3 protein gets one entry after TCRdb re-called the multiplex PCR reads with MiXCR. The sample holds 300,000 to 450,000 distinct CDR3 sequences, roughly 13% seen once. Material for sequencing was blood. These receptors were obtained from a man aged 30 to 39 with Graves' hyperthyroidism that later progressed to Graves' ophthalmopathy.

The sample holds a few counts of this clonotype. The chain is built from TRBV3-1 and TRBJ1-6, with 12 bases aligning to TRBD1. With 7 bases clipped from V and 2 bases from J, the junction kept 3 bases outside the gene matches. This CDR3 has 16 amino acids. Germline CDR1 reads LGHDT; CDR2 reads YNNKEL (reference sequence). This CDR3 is CASKGQGATYNSPLHF. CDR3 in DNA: TGTGCCAGCAAGGGACAGGGGGCGACCTATAATTCACCCCTCCACTTT.

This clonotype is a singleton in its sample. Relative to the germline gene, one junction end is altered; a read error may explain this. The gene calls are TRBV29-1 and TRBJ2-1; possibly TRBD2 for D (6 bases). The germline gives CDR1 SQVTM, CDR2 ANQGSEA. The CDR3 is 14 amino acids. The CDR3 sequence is CGVDMAGRDLEQFF. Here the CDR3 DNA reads TGCGGCGTTGATATGGCAGGGCGGGATCTTGAGCAGTTCTTC.

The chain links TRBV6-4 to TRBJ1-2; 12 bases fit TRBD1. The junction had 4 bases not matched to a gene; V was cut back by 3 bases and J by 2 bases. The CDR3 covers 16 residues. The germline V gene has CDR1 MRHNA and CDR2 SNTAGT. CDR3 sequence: CASSETGTGGNYGYTF. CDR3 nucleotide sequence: TGTGCCAGCAGTGAAACCGGGACAGGGGGCAACTATGGCTACACCTTC.

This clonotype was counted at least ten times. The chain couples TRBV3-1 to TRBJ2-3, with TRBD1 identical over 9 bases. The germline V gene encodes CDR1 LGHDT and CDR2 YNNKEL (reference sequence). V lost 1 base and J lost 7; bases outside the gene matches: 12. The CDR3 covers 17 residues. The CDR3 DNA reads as TGTGCCAGCAGCCAAGGCCCTCCACAGGGGGCGCCGAATACGCAGTATTTT. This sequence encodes CASSQGPPQGAPNTQYF.

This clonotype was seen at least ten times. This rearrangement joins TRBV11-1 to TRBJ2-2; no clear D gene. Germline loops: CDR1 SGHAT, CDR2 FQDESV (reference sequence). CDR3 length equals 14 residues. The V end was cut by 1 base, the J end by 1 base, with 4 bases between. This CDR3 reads CASSLGLNTGELFF. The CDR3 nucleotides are TGTGCCAGCAGCTTAGGGCTGAACACCGGGGAGCTGTTTTTT.

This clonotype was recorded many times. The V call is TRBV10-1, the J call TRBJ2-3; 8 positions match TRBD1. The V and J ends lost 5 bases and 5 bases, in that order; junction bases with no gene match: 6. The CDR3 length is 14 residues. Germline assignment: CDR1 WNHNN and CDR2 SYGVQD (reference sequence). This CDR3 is CASSTGQGVDTQYF. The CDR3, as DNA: TGCGCCAGCAGTACCGGACAGGGAGTAGATACGCAGTATTTT.

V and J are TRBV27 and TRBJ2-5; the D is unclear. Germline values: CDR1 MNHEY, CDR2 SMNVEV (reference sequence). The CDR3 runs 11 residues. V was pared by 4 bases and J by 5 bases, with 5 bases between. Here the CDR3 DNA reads TGTGCCAGCAGTTCTTATGAGACCCAGTACTTC. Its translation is CASSSYETQYF.

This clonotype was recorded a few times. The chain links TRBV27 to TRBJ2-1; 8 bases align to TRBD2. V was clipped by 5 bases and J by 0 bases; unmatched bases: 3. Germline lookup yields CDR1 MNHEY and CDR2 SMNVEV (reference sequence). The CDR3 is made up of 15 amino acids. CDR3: CASSVTSGSYNEQFF. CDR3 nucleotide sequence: TGTGCCAGCAGTGTAACTAGCGGCTCCTACAATGAGCAGTTCTTC.

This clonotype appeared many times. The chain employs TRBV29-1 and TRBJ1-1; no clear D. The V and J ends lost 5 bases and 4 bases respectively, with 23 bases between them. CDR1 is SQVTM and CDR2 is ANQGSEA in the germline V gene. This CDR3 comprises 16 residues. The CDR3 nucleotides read TGCAGCGTTTCGCCATCACCTCACAGTTGGGGCACTGAAGCTTTCTTT. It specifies CSVSPSPHSWGTEAFF. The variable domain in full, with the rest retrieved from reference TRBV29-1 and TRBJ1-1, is SAVISQKPSRDICQRGTSLTIQCQVDSQVTMMFWYRQQPGQSLTLIATANQGSEATYESGFVIDKFPISRPNLTFSTLTVSNMSPEDSSIYLCSVSPSPHSWGTEAFFGQGTRLTVV.

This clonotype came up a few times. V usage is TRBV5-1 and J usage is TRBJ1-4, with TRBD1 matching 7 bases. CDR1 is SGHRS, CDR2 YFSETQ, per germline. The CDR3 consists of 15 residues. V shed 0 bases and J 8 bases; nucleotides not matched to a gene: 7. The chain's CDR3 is CASSLEGGREEKLFF. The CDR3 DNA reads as TGCGCCAGCAGCTTGGAAGGGGGCAGGGAAGAAAAACTGTTTTTT.

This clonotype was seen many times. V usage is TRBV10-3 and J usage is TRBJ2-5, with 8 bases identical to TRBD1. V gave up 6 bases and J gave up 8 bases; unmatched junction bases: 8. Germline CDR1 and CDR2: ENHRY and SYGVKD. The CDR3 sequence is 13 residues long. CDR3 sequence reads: CAIRGTGSDTQYF. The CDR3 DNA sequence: TGTGCCATCAGGGGGACAGGTTCGGATACCCAGTACTTC.

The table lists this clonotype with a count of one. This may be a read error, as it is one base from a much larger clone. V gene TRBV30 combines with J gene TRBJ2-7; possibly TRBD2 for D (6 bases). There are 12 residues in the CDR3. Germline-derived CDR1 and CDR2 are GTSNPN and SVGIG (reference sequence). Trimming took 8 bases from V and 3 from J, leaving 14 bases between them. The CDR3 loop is CARSVRGYEQYF. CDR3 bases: TGTGCCCGCTCCGTGCGGGGCTACGAGCAGTACTTC.

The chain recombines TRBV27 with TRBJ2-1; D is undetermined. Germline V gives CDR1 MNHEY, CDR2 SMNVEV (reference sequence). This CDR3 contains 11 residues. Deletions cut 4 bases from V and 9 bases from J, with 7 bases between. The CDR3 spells CASSSTSEQFF. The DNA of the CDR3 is TGTGCCAGCAGTTCGACGAGTGAGCAGTTCTTC.

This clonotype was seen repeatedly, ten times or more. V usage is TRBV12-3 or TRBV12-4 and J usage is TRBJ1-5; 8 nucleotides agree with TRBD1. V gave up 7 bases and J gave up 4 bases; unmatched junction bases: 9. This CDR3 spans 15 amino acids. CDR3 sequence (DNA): TGTGCCAGCACCAATACAGGGGGTTGGAATCAGCCCCAGCATTTT. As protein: CASTNTGGWNQPQHF.

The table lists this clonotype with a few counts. The CDR3, as DNA: TGTGCCAGCTCACCACCGGCTAGGGTAGGTAATGAGCAGTTCTTC. It yields the protein CASSPPARVGNEQFF. The chain is built from TRBV18 and TRBJ2-1; D gene unclear. This CDR3 comprises 15 residues. Trimming stripped 0 bases from V and 7 bases from J, with 13 bases between. Germline V CDR1 and CDR2: KGHSH, LQKENI.

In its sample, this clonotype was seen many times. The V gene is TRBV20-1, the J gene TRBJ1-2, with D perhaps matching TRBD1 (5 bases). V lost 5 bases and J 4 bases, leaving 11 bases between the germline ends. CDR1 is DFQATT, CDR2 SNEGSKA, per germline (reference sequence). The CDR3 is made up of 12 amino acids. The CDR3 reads CSAADSLYGYTF. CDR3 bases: TGCAGTGCTGCTGACAGCCTCTATGGCTACACCTTC.

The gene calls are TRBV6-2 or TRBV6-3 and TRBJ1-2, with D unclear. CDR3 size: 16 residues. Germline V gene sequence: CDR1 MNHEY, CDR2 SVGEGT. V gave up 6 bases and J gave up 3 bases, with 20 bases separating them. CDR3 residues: CASSPGRYSSDYGYTF. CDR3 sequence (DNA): TGTGCCAGCAGCCCCGGCAGGTACAGCTCAGACTATGGCTACACCTTC.

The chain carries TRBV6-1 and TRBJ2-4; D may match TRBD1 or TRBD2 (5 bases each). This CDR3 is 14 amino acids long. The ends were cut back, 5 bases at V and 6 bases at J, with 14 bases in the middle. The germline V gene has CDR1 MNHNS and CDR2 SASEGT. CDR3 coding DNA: TGTGCCAGCAGTAGGGACGAGATAAGAAACATTCAGTACTTC. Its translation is CASSRDEIRNIQYF.